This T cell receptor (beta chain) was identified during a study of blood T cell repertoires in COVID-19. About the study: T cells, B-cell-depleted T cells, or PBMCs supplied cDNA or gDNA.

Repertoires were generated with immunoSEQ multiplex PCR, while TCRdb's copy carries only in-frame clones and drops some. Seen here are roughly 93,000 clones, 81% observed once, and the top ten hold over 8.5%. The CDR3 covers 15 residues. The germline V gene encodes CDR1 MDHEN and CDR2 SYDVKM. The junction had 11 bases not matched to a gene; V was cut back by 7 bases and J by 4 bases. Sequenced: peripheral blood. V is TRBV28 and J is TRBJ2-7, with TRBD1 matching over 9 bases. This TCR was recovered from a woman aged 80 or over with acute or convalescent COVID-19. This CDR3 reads CASTTGGEGGYEQYF. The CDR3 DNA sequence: TGTGCCAGCACCACAGGGGGCGAGGGGGGTTACGAGCAGTACTTC.